These T cell receptor beta chains were read from a single sample in a study of Ad26.COV2.S vaccination and SARS-CoV-2 variants. The method was immunoSEQ multiplex PCR; TCRdb's version includes in-frame clones alone and lacks a portion of them. This sample carries hundreds of thousands of clones, around 90% of them seen once, and the ten largest clones take 3% to 5%. The input for sequencing was peripheral blood, taken after recovery from COVID-19. These receptors were taken from a human donor who had recovered from COVID-19. Both conserved end residues are part of each CDR3. Each record gives: V gene, clone size, J gene, D gene, CDR3 DNA, CDR3 protein. The D gene is left open where the match is weak. Not all rows give a size; the values are once, few, many and, for expanded clones, a class.

TRBV2	-	TRBJ2-5	TRBD2	TGTGCCAGCAGCGTCGGGGGGACTTCGTGGATCGGGGAAGAGACCCAGTACTTC	CASSVGGTSWIGEETQYF
TRBV9	-	TRBJ1-2	TRBD1	TGTGCCAGCAGCTCTCGACAGGGAAGGACTAACTATGGCTACACCTTC	CASSSRQGRTNYGYTF
TRBV7-8	-	TRBJ1-5	-	TGTGCCAGCAGCTTAGTGGGGAATCAGCCCCAGCATTTT	CASSLVGNQPQHF
TRBV6-5	-	TRBJ1-5	-	TGTGCCAGCAGTTACGGGGGGCCAGGGCAGCCCCAGCATTTT	CASSYGGPGQPQHF
TRBV7-6	-	TRBJ1-1	TRBD1	TGTGCCAGCAGCTCCGACAGGGTGGGTGAAGCTTTCTTT	CASSSDRVGEAFF
TRBV4-1	-	TRBJ1-2	-	TGCGCCAGCAGCCAAGGGATTGGGGGGCACTATGGCTACACCTTC	CASSQGIGGHYGYTF
TRBV5-6	-	TRBJ1-4	-	TGTGCCAGCAGCTGGCGAGGTGGGGGGCGGCCTGAAAAACTGTTTTTT	CASSWRGGGRPEKLFF
TRBV2	once	TRBJ2-7	-	TGTGCCAGCAGTGGGGTCGACCGGTCTTACTACGAGCAGTACTTC	CASSGVDRSYYEQYF
TRBV13	-	TRBJ1-6	-	TGTGCCAGCAGCCAACGGACCGGGGGGTATAATTCACCCCTCCACTTT	CASSQRTGGYNSPLHF
TRBV7-3	-	TRBJ1-2	-	TGTGCCAGCAGCTCGAGGCGGGGGCGCGATGGCTACACCTTC	CASSSRRGRDGYTF
TRBV1	-	TRBJ1-2	-	TGCACCAGCAGTCCCTCGGACGGGCTCGGTGGCTACACCTTC	CTSSPSDGLGGYTF
TRBV9	-	TRBJ1-2	-	TGTGCCAGCAGCGTAGGGACGCTTATGGGGGGAGCCGGCTACACCTTC	CASSVGTLMGGAGYTF
TRBV6-6	-	TRBJ2-3	-	TGTGCCAGCAGTTCACGAGCAGGGAGTTCTACAGATACGCAGTATTTT	CASSSRAGSSTDTQYF
TRBV4-1	-	TRBJ2-5	-	TGCGCCAGCAGCCAAATAGCTCCTAGGTCCTCAGGGGAGACCCAGTACTTC	CASSQIAPRSSGETQYF
TRBV2	-	TRBJ2-5	TRBD2	TGTGCCAGCAGCACCCCCCGGACTAGCGGGGGGGCCCGGGAGACCCAGTACTTC	CASSTPRTSGGARETQYF
TRBV7-8	-	TRBJ1-1	-	TGTGCCAGCAGCTTAAGCCGAGTGAACACTGAAGCTTTCTTT	CASSLSRVNTEAFF
TRBV5-4	-	TRBJ2-5	TRBD2	TGTGCCAGCAGCTTGAGGGCGGGGGGGGAGACCCAGTACTTC	CASSLRAGGETQYF
TRBV7-9	-	TRBJ2-3	-	TGTGCCAGCAGCTTAGGAACTCGGGTTGACGGCACAGATACGCAGTATTTT	CASSLGTRVDGTDTQYF
TRBV9	-	TRBJ2-7	TRBD1	TGTGCCAGCAGCGGCGGGACAGGGCCCTACGAGCAGTACTTC	CASSGGTGPYEQYF
TRBV4-1	-	TRBJ1-6	-	TGCGCCAGCAGCCACGGGGGGCTTAGCTCCTATAATTCACCCCTCCACTTT	CASSHGGLSSYNSPLHF
TRBV7-9	-	TRBJ2-1	-	TGTGCCAGCAGGGGCTTTTCCACCCCTTACAATGAGCAGTTCTTC	CASRGFSTPYNEQFF
TRBV5-1	-	TRBJ2-3	TRBD2	TGCGCCAGCAGCCGGGGGGACGGGGGCACAGATACGCAGTATTTT	CASSRGDGGTDTQYF
TRBV3-1/TRBV3-2	once	TRBJ1-1	TRBD1	TGTGCCAGCAGCCAAGGAGGGACAGGGGCGTCGAACACTGAAGCTTTCTTT	CASSQGGTGASNTEAFF
TRBV6-2/TRBV6-3	-	TRBJ1-4	TRBD1	TGTGCCAGCAGTTACCCAGGGACAGGGATCGAAAAACTGTTTTTT	CASSYPGTGIEKLFF
TRBV6-6	-	TRBJ1-2	-	TGTGCCAGCAGTTACCTGCAAACCTTC	CASSYLQTF
TRBV29-1	-	TRBJ1-1	TRBD1	TGCAGCGGCATGACAGGGGCCCTAGGTGAAGCTTTCTTT	CSGMTGALGEAFF
TRBV7-8	-	TRBJ2-5	-	TGTGCCAGCAGCACCCTTTCCGAAGAGACCCAGTACTTC	CASSTLSEETQYF
TRBV7-2	-	TRBJ1-2	TRBD1	TGTGCCAGCAGCTTAGTGACAGGGGGCTATGGCTACACCTTC	CASSLVTGGYGYTF
TRBV4-1	-	TRBJ1-2	-	TGCGCCAGCAGCCCCAAGGGGAGGGAGGGCTACACCTTC	CASSPKGREGYTF
TRBV2	-	TRBJ1-6	TRBD1	TGTGCCAGCAGTGAACAGGGGGCCGAGAATTCACCCCTCCACTTT	CASSEQGAENSPLHF
TRBV10-3	-	TRBJ2-7	TRBD2	TGTGCCATCAGTGATCGGACTAGCGGGGACAGCTCCTACGAGCAGTACTTC	CAISDRTSGDSSYEQYF
TRBV6-5	-	TRBJ1-2	-	TGTGCCAGCAGTTACCGTCGAACCGGGCACGCGTATGGCTACACCTTC	CASSYRRTGHAYGYTF
TRBV5-1	-	TRBJ2-2	-	TGCGCCAGCAGCTTGGCCAGAACGAACACCGGGGAGCTGTTTTTT	CASSLARTNTGELFF
TRBV19	-	TRBJ2-7	TRBD2	TGTGCCATCTCCACCCGGGGGGAAAATTTGTACGAGCAGTACTTC	CAISTRGENLYEQYF
TRBV28	-	TRBJ1-4	-	TGTGCCAGCAGTGCAAACAGGGCAACTAATGAAAAACTGTTTTTT	CASSANRATNEKLFF
TRBV9	-	TRBJ2-1	TRBD2	TGTGCCAGCAGCGTATATGCCGGGGGGTACAATGAGCAGTTCTTC	CASSVYAGGYNEQFF
TRBV28	-	TRBJ2-4	-	TGTGCCAGCAATACAGGGATAGCCAAAAACATTCAGTACTTC	CASNTGIAKNIQYF
TRBV5-6	once	TRBJ1-2	-	TGTGCCAGCAGGCCCCAGGGCCTCGACTATGGCTACACCTTC	CASRPQGLDYGYTF
TRBV11-2	-	TRBJ2-1	TRBD1	TGTGCCAGCAGTTTTCGACAGGGGTCTGAGTACAATGAGCAGTTCTTC	CASSFRQGSEYNEQFF
TRBV27	-	TRBJ1-2	-	TGTGCCAGCAGTTCCAAACAGCCACAGGGCATCTATGGCTACACCTTC	CASSSKQPQGIYGYTF